This T cell receptor beta chain was captured by sequencing in a study of blood T cells in healthy people across ages. Trimming shortened V by 2 bases and J by 0 bases, and 17 bases separated the two germline ends. The CDR3 sequence is 17 residues long. CDR1 is KGHSH, CDR2 LQKENI, per germline. A minimum of 5 micrograms of total RNA was extracted per sample. Primed by a sample-barcoded 5' primer and a J-beta primer mix, a second PCR proceeded for about 7 to 11 cycles. With 12 random nucleotides, a template-switch adaptor tagged each individual cDNA molecule. TCRdb reprocessed the 5' RACE reads with MiXCR, giving one entry per CDR3 protein. The data contain some 1.8 million distinct CDR3 sequences, roughly two fifths of them singletons.

Sequenced material: blood. The sequence came from a human donor in good health. This chain uses TRBV18 with TRBJ2-7; D is possibly TRBD1 (6 bases). The CDR3 DNA follows: TGTGCCAGCTCACCAGGGTCGGACAGAACGAGCTCCTACGAGCAGTACTTC. It yields the protein CASSPGSDRTSSYEQYF.